Only a few counts were recorded for the clone carrying this TCR beta chain. Its antigen is not identified. One junction end does not reproduce the germline sequence, and a read error may be involved. Together with a sample-barcoded 5' primer, a J-beta primer mix was included in a second PCR lasting roughly 6 to 12 cycles. TCRdb re-called the 5' RACE reads through MiXCR, storing one row per CDR3 protein. The table has 600,000 or so distinct CDR3 sequences, around half seen once. The sample belongs to a study of blood T cells in healthy people across ages. Study observations and caveats: Older individuals had lower TCR beta diversity per million T cells (the decline was roughly linear).

The CDR3 covers 15 residues. Germline V gives CDR1 DFQATT, CDR2 SNEGSKA (reference sequence). The genes are TRBV20-1 and TRBJ2-1; TRBD2 might be the D (5 bases). The TCR comes from an older man in good health. The sample consisted of blood. This CDR3 is CSARGSSRLYNEQFF. CDR3 sequence (DNA): TGCAGTGCAAGAGGGTCTTCACGGTTATACAATGAGCAGTTCTTC.